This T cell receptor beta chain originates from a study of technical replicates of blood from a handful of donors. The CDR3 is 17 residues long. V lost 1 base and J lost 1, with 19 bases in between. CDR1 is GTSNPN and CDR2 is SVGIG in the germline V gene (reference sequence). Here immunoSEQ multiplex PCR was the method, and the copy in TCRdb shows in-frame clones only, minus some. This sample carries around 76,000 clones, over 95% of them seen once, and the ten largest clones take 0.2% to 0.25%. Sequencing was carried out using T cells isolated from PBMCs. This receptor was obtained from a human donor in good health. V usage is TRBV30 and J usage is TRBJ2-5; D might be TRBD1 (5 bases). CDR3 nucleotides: TGTGCCTGGAGTGCGGTGGGTAGGGGTAGGGGCCAAGAGACCCAGTACTTC. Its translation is CAWSAVGRGRGQETQYF.